Following are 9 T cell receptor beta chains from one sample sequenced in a study of T cells in narcolepsy. Assay: immunoSEQ multiplex PCR; the TCRdb copy retains only in-frame clones and omits some. In the table there are approximately 22,000 clones, 55% to 80% of which are singletons. The material sequenced was memory (CD45RA-) CD4+ T cells from blood. The receptors were sampled from a human donor in good health.

The chain has TRBV7-6 and TRBJ1-3; the D gene is possibly TRBD1 (6 bases). The germline gives CDR1 SGHVS, CDR2 FNYEAQ. V was clipped by 1 base and J by 9 bases, with 16 bases between them. The CDR3 sequence is 15 residues long. The CDR3 is CASSLGGTTGSTIYF. The CDR3 DNA reads TGTGCCAGCAGCTTAGGTGGGACAACCGGGTCCACCATATATTTT.

The V and J genes are TRBV28 and TRBJ2-2; TRBD1 agrees at 9 bases. With 2 bases clipped from V and 5 bases from J, the junction kept 6 bases outside the gene matches. Looked up from germline, CDR1 is MDHEN and CDR2 is SYDVKM. CDR3 size: 16 residues. CDR3 nucleotides: TGTGCCAGCAGTTTAAATTGGGGACAGGGAACCGGGGAGCTGTTTTTT. It yields the protein CASSLNWGQGTGELFF.

This clone was observed a handful of times. The genes are TRBV27 and TRBJ1-2; TRBD1 aligns across 9 bases. The CDR3 has 15 residues. V was pared by 4 bases and J by 3 bases, with 6 bases of the junction left unmatched. Per germline, CDR1 MNHEY and CDR2 SMNVEV (reference sequence). The CDR3 spells CASSSPGQGDYGYTF. The CDR3 coding sequence is TGTGCCAGCAGTTCACCGGGACAGGGAGACTATGGCTACACCTTC.

This clone appeared a few times. The J gene is TRBJ1-1, the V gene TRBV5-1; possibly TRBD1 for D (6 bases). The length of the CDR3 is 14 residues. Germline CDR1 reads SGHRS; CDR2 reads YFSETQ. Trimming shortened V by 1 base and J by 4 bases, and 11 bases separated the two germline ends. The CDR3 spells CASSLLGQSTEAFF. CDR3 DNA sequence: TGCGCCAGCAGCTTGCTGGGACAATCCACTGAAGCTTTCTTT. Filled out from reference TRBV5-1 and TRBJ1-1, the complete variable domain reads KAGVTQTPRYLIKTRGQQVTLSCSPISGHRSVSWYQQTPGQGLQFLFEYFSETQRNKGNFPGRFSGRQFSNSRSEMNVSTLELGDSALYLCASSLLGQSTEAFFGQGTRLTVV.

The V and J genes are TRBV5-1 and TRBJ2-3, with 11 positions matching TRBD2. Germline V gene lookup returns CDR1 SGHRS and CDR2 YFSETQ. The V and J ends lost 2 bases and 3 bases, in that order; junction bases with no gene match: 2. The CDR3 consists of 15 residues. For the CDR3, the DNA is TGCGCCAGCAGCTTTTCTAGCGGGGGGACAGATACGCAGTATTTT. Amino acids: CASSFSSGGTDTQYF.

The V gene is TRBV2, the J gene TRBJ2-3; the match to TRBD2 covers 7 bases. Germline CDR1 and CDR2: SNHLY and FYNNEI. V shed 2 bases and J 3 bases; nucleotides not matched to a gene: 2. This CDR3 region has 14 residues. CDR3 DNA sequence: TGTGCCAGCAGTGAACTAGCGGTGACAGATACGCAGTATTTT. Translating it yields CASSELAVTDTQYF.

The chain has TRBV7-9 and TRBJ2-1; D is uncertain. The V end lost 2 bases, the J end lost 2 bases, and 7 bases lay between the germline ends. Germline V gene data show CDR1 as SEHNR and CDR2 as FQNEAQ (reference sequence). The CDR3 is 14 amino acids. The CDR3 DNA sequence: TGTGCCAGCAGCTTATCTTCTACCTACAATGAGCAGTTCTTC. Amino acids: CASSLSSTYNEQFF.

This chain connects TRBV28 to TRBJ2-2; no clear D gene. In germline, CDR1 is MDHEN, CDR2 SYDVKM. CDR3 length: 16 residues. The V gene lost 5 bases and the J gene lost 0 bases, with 13 bases spanning the gap. The CDR3 nucleotides read TGTGCCAGCAGTAAATGGACGGTCACGAACACCGGGGAGCTGTTTTTT. It specifies CASSKWTVTNTGELFF.

The chain recombines TRBV18 with TRBJ1-4; maybe TRBD1 (5 bases). The CDR3 spans 16 residues. V was shortened by 2 bases and J by 8 bases, with 18 bases between the two germline ends. Germline V gene sequence: CDR1 KGHSH, CDR2 LQKENI. CDR3 sequence: CASSPRSSDGGEKLFF. The CDR3 DNA follows: TGTGCCAGCTCACCAAGGTCATCAGATGGGGGAGAAAAACTGTTTTTT.